A single sample gave rise to the 26 T cell receptor beta chains below, sequenced in a study of response to subunit inactivated influenza vaccine (dated by TCRdb to between 2018 and 2020). Libraries were built with RT-PCR. The instrument given in TCRdb is Illumina HiSeq 2500. TCRdb trimmed the raw reads at Q25, called clones with MiXCR and kept productive beta chains. Entries that share a CDR3 protein sequence are merged under the most common genes and DNA. In this sample the table shows roughly 190,000 distinct CDR3 sequences, approximately 15% of which occur a single time. About a quarter of the sample is in the top ten clones. The specimen was CD8+ T cells sorted from PBMCs, collected about 5 days after vaccination. The receptor set was obtained from a man in his fifties or sixties who received an inactivated influenza vaccine. Donor details come from another sample of the same person, matched by shared clones.

This sequence joins TRBV2 and TRBJ1-1; 8 bases are shared with TRBD1. This CDR3 contains 14 residues. V lost 3 bases and J lost 4; bases outside the gene matches: 4. The germline gives CDR1 SNHLY, CDR2 FYNNEI. DNA of the CDR3: TGTGCCAGCAGTGATCCAGGGGGCTTCACTGAAGCTTTCTTT. It specifies CASSDPGGFTEAFF. Together with reference TRBV2 and TRBJ1-1, the CDR3 gives the full variable domain: EPEVTQTPSHQVTQMGQEVILRCVPISNHLYFYWYRQILGQKVEFLVSFYNNEISEKSEIFDDQFSVERPDGSNFTLKIRSTKLEDSAMYFCASSDPGGFTEAFFGQGTRLTVV.

Only a few counts were recorded for this clonotype. The rearrangement uses TRBV7-9 and TRBJ2-2; 8 positions match TRBD1. Germline V lookup: CDR1 SEHNR, CDR2 FQNEAQ (reference sequence). J lost 0 bases, V lost 4 bases, and 7 bases had no gene match. This CDR3 is built from 17 residues. The chain's CDR3 is CASSWARDRPNTGELFF. CDR3 nucleotide sequence: TGTGCCAGCAGCTGGGCCCGGGACAGGCCGAACACCGGGGAGCTGTTTTTT.

The rearrangement links TRBV3-1 to TRBJ2-7, with D tentatively TRBD1 (5 bases). V was pared by 8 bases and J by 2 bases, with 19 bases between. This CDR3 comprises 15 residues. Germline CDR1 reads LGHDT; CDR2 reads YNNKEL (reference sequence). CDR3 bases: TGTGCCAGCTCCAAACAGGCGTCTTGGACCTACGAGCAGTACTTC. This sequence encodes CASSKQASWTYEQYF.

About this clonotype: The germline gene is not matched at one end of the junction; a read error may be the cause. The CDR3 DNA is TGTGCCAGCAGCATAACCGGGACTAGCGACAATGAGCAGTTCTTC. This encodes CASSITGTSDNEQFF. This rearrangement joins TRBV7-3 to TRBJ2-1, with TRBD2 identical over 10 bases. CDR1 and CDR2 from the germline V gene are SGHTA and FQGTGA. The CDR3 length is 15 residues.

This clonotype was recorded at least ten times. The chain couples TRBV12-3 or TRBV12-4 to TRBJ2-3; the D gene is possibly TRBD2 (5 bases). The V end was cut by 3 bases, the J end by 2 bases, with 12 bases between. This CDR3 is built from 15 residues. CDR3 bases: TGTGCCAGCAGTTTTAACACGGGGAACACAGATACGCAGTATTTT. It codes for CASSFNTGNTDTQYF.

The V call is TRBV13, the J call TRBJ2-7; D ambiguous. Trimming left V 5 bases short and J 6 bases short, with 17 bases between. Looked up from germline, CDR1 is PRHDT and CDR2 is FYEKMQ (reference sequence). The CDR3 is 14 amino acids. CDR3 sequence: CASSQLVTGGEQYF. CDR3 DNA sequence: TGTGCCAGCAGCCAACTCGTTACCGGCGGCGAGCAGTACTTC.

The chain joins TRBV29-1 to TRBJ1-3; D is unclear. V lost 6 bases, J lost 8 bases, and 11 bases lay in between. Germline lookup yields CDR1 SQVTM and CDR2 ANQGSEA. The CDR3 is made up of 11 amino acids. The CDR3 coding sequence is TGCAGCGTCTGGAAGGAGGACACCATATATTTT. It is translated as CSVWKEDTIYF.

This clonotype turned up a few times. The gene calls are TRBV13 and TRBJ1-2, with a tentative D call TRBD1 (5 bases). Germline loops: CDR1 PRHDT, CDR2 FYEKMQ (reference sequence). The length of the CDR3 is 12 residues. The V end was cut by 6 bases, the J end by 4 bases, with 9 bases between. The chain's CDR3 is CASRGESYGYTF. In DNA form, the CDR3 reads TGTGCCAGCAGGGGGGAGAGCTATGGCTACACCTTC.

This clonotype was picked up a small number of times. The chain links TRBV28 to TRBJ2-3; 7 bases map to TRBD1. V dropped 6 bases and J dropped 0; count of bases not matched to a gene: 3. Germline values: CDR1 MDHEN, CDR2 SYDVKM. This CDR3 has 14 residues. Here the CDR3 reads CASSRDRSTDTQYF. As DNA, the CDR3 is TGTGCCAGCAGCAGGGACAGAAGCACAGATACGCAGTATTTT.

A few counts support this clonotype. The CDR3, as DNA: TGCGCCAGCAGTGAGTTCGGGTATAGCAATCAGCCCCAGCATTTT. Translating it yields CASSEFGYSNQPQHF. V is TRBV10-2 and J is TRBJ1-5; D unclear. Germline values: CDR1 WSHSY, CDR2 SAAADI. The CDR3 length is 15 residues. The V gene lost 1 base and the J gene lost 0 bases, with 7 bases spanning the gap.

This clonotype was counted a few times. The V and J genes are TRBV5-1 and TRBJ2-1; 10 bases map to TRBD2. The CDR3 totals 16 residues. Per the germline V gene, CDR1 is SGHRS and CDR2 is YFSETQ. V shed 2 bases and J 6 bases; nucleotides not matched to a gene: 8. The CDR3 loop reads CASSLLAGSKSNEQFF. DNA of the CDR3: TGCGCCAGCAGCTTACTAGCGGGGAGTAAGAGCAATGAGCAGTTCTTC.

This clonotype was counted a few times. A read error may be the cause here, since a much bigger clone is one base away. The J gene is TRBJ2-7, the V gene TRBV6-1; 9 nucleotides agree with TRBD1. The J segment lost 3 bases and the V segment lost 5 bases, leaving 5 bases of the junction unmatched. The V gene's germline CDR1 is MNHNS and CDR2 SASEGT. This CDR3 has 14 residues. This chain's CDR3 is CASSPGTGLYEQYF. Written as DNA, the CDR3 is TGTGCCAGCAGTCCCGGGACAGGGCTCTACGAGCAGTACTTC.

This clonotype was found a few times. This rearrangement joins TRBV4-1 to TRBJ2-7; D remains ambiguous. V gave up 1 base and J gave up 4 bases, with 8 bases separating them. The CDR3 spans 13 residues. Germline V gene sequence: CDR1 MGHRA, CDR2 YSYEKL. The CDR3 loop reads CASSQALGYEQYF. The CDR3 region has the DNA TGCGCCAGCAGCCAAGCTTTGGGATACGAGCAGTACTTC.

The V gene is TRBV12-3 or TRBV12-4, the J gene TRBJ2-7; 8 bases match TRBD2. The CDR3 sequence is 16 residues long. Losses at the gene ends were 6 bases for V and 3 bases for J; bases not matched to a gene: 13. CDR3 coding DNA: TGTGCCAGCAGCCCCTCCCCGGGACTAGGGGTCTACGAGCAGTACTTC. It is translated as CASSPSPGLGVYEQYF.

The CDR3 nucleotides are TGTGCCTGGAGTGTAGGGGATTCGAATTCACCCCTCCACTTT. It is translated as CAWSVGDSNSPLHF. The V and J genes are TRBV30 and TRBJ1-6, with a possible D match to TRBD1 (5 bases). The germline V gene encodes CDR1 GTSNPN and CDR2 SVGIG (reference sequence). Trimming shortened V by 0 bases and J by 7 bases, and 10 bases separated the two germline ends. The CDR3 extends over 14 amino acids.

The V gene is TRBV4-2, the J gene TRBJ2-3; 8 bases line up with TRBD2. The ends lost 3 bases at V and 6 bases at J; junction bases unmatched: 11. The CDR3 consists of 16 residues. Looked up from germline, CDR1 is LGHNA and CDR2 is YNFKEQ. CDR3 nucleotides: TGTGCCAGCAGCCAGGTCGAGCGGGGGCAGGGGGATACGCAGTATTTT. Amino acids: CASSQVERGQGDTQYF.

This clonotype was detected a few times. The rearrangement joins TRBV7-2 to TRBJ2-7; no clear D. Germline values: CDR1 SGHTA, CDR2 FQGNSA. This CDR3 is 15 amino acids long. V lost 5 bases and J lost 6, with 20 bases in between. The CDR3 loop reads CASSTSGSVLSEQYF. In DNA, the CDR3 is TGTGCCAGCAGCACCTCAGGCTCCGTTCTCAGCGAGCAGTACTTC.

There are a few counts of this clonotype. The chain joins TRBV5-1 to TRBJ1-6; TRBD1 agrees at 8 bases. The trim removed 4 bases at V and 6 bases at J, leaving 6 bases unmatched. Per germline, CDR1 SGHRS and CDR2 YFSETQ. The CDR3 is made up of 15 amino acids. CDR3 DNA: TGCGCCAGCAGCCCGACAGGGGAGATTAATTCACCCCTCCACTTT. As protein: CASSPTGEINSPLHF.

The chain carries TRBV28 and TRBJ1-1; tentative D call: TRBD1 (6 bases). This CDR3 spans 14 amino acids. Trimming shortened V by 3 bases and J by 9 bases, and 17 bases separated the two germline ends. Per the germline V gene, CDR1 is MDHEN and CDR2 is SYDVKM. The DNA for the CDR3 is TGTGCCAGCAGTTTGAGACTTGGACAGATAAAAGCTTTCTTT. Its translation: CASSLRLGQIKAFF.

This clonotype turned up a few times. The chain uses TRBV5-1 and TRBJ1-1, with TRBD1 identical over 7 bases. Trimming removed 1 base from V and 1 base from J; junction bases left unmatched: 10. The length of the CDR3 is 17 residues. Germline lookup yields CDR1 SGHRS and CDR2 YFSETQ. DNA for the CDR3: TGCGCCAGCAGCTTGTCTGGGACAGCTGGGAAGAACACTGAAGCTTTCTTT. Translation gives CASSLSGTAGKNTEAFF.

The table lists this clonotype with a few counts. The rearrangement joins TRBV4-2 to TRBJ2-7; TRBD2 aligns across 10 bases. The CDR3 is 20 residues long. V was clipped by 0 bases and J by 3 bases; unmatched bases: 17. Germline lookup yields CDR1 LGHNA and CDR2 YNFKEQ. The CDR3, as DNA: TGTGCCAGCAGCCAAGATAGTTCGCCTTTTAGCGGGAGGTTTTTCTACGAGCAGTACTTC. This translates into CASSQDSSPFSGRFFYEQYF.

This clonotype appeared many times. The rearrangement joins TRBV5-1 to TRBJ2-1, with D unresolved. The germline V and J ends were trimmed by 6 bases and 8 bases, with 18 bases remaining between them. This CDR3 is 14 amino acids long. CDR1 SGHRS and CDR2 YFSETQ come from the germline V gene. CDR3 in amino acids: CASKDPAASDEQFF. The CDR3 DNA follows: TGCGCCAGCAAAGATCCCGCAGCATCAGATGAGCAGTTCTTC. Full variable domain (rest looked up from reference TRBV5-1 and TRBJ2-1): KAGVTQTPRYLIKTRGQQVTLSCSPISGHRSVSWYQQTPGQGLQFLFEYFSETQRNKGNFPGRFSGRQFSNSRSEMNVSTLELGDSALYLCASKDPAASDEQFFGPGTRLTVL.

This clonotype was detected only a few times. The chain links TRBV24-1 to TRBJ2-1, with 7 bases that match TRBD1. The CDR3 totals 16 residues. Germline-derived CDR1 and CDR2 are KGHDR and SFDVKD. V was pared by 4 bases and J by 10 bases, with 15 bases of the junction left unmatched. The CDR3, as DNA: TGTGCCACCAGTGAAACAGGGGCCTTAGACCCAATGGAGCAGTTCTTC. Translated, it gives CATSETGALDPMEQFF.

The chain couples TRBV6-5 to TRBJ2-2, with a possible D match to TRBD2 (6 bases). The germline V and J ends were trimmed by 4 bases and 2 bases, with 11 bases remaining between them. CDR1 is MNHEY, CDR2 SVGAGI, per germline. This CDR3 has 15 residues. CDR3 in amino acids: CASSSQGGNTGELFF. In DNA, the CDR3 is TGTGCCAGCAGTTCCCAGGGAGGTAACACCGGGGAGCTGTTTTTT.

This clonotype was detected a few times. The rearrangement joins TRBV12-3 or TRBV12-4 to TRBJ2-1; unclear D gene. The CDR3 has 14 residues. Trimming took 6 bases from V and 5 from J, leaving 14 bases between them. The CDR3 coding sequence is TGTGCCAGCAGCCACGCCCGACTCAACAATGAGCAGTTCTTC. Its translation is CASSHARLNNEQFF.

This clonotype was found many times. This sequence joins TRBV7-9 and TRBJ2-3, with D perhaps TRBD2 (6 bases). The CDR3 is 17 residues long. The ends were cut back, 5 bases at V and 2 bases at J, with 20 bases in the middle. Germline V gene sequence: CDR1 SEHNR, CDR2 FQNEAQ (reference sequence). CDR3 protein: CASSPRAGSGPTDTQYF. The CDR3 coding sequence is TGTGCCAGCAGCCCCCGAGCTGGGAGCGGGCCCACAGATACGCAGTATTTT.